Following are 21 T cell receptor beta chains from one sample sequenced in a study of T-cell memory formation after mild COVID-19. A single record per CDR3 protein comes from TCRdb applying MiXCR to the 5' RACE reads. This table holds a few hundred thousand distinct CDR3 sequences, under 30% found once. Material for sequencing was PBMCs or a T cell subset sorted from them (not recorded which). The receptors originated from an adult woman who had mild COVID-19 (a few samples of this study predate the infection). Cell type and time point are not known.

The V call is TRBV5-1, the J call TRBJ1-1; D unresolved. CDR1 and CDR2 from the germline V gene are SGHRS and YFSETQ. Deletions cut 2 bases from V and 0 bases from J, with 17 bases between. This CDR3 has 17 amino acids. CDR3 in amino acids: CASSFKTSAQMNTEAFF. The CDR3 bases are TGCGCCAGCAGCTTCAAAACCTCCGCACAGATGAACACTGAAGCTTTCTTT.

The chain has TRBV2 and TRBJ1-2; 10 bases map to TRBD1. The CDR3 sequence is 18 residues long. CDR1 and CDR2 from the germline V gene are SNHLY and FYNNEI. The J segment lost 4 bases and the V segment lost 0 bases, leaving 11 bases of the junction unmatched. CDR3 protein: CASSEAGQGVPLGYGYTF. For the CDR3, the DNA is TGTGCCAGCAGTGAAGCCGGACAGGGGGTCCCTCTCGGCTATGGCTACACCTTC.

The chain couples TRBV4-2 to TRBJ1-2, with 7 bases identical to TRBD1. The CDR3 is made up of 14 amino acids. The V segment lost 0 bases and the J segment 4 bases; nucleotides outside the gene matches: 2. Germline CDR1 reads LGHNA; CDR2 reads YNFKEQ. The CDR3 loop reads CASSQDGTAYGYTF. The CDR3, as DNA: TGTGCCAGCAGCCAAGATGGGACAGCCTATGGCTACACCTTC.

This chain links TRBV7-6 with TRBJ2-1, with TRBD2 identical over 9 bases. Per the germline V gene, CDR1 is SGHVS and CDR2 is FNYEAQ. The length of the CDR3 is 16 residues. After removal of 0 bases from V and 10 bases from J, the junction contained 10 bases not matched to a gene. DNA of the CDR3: TGTGCCAGCAGCTTAGCGAGGGCGGCTAGCGGGGCGGAGCAGTTCTTC. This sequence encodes CASSLARAASGAEQFF.

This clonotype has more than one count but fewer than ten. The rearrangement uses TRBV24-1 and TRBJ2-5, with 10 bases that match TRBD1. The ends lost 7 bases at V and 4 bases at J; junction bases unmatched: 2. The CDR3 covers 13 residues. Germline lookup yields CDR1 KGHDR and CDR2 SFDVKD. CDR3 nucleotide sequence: TGTGCCACCAGGAGGACAGGGGGAGAGACCCAGTACTTC. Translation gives CATRRTGGETQYF.

The CDR3 DNA sequence: TGTGCCAGCAGCGTAACGGGGAACGCCTACGAGCAGTACTTC. Its protein is CASSVTGNAYEQYF. V is TRBV9 and J is TRBJ2-7; D is possibly TRBD2 (5 bases). Germline V CDR1 and CDR2: SGDLS, YYNGEE. The CDR3 runs 14 residues. Trimming took off 1 base at V and 2 bases at J, with 10 bases between the two ends.

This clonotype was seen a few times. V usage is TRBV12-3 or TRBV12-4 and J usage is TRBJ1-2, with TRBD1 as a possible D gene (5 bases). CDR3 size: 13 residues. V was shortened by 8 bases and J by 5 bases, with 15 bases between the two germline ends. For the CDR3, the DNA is TGTGCCAGCGTAGGGGAGAGGAAGTATGGCTACACCTTC. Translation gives CASVGERKYGYTF.

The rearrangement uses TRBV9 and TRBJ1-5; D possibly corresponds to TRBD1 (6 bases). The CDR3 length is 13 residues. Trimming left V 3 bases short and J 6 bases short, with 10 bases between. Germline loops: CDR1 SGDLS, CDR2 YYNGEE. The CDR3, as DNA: TGTGCCAGCAGCGAGGGGGGTAGTCAGCCCCAGCATTTT. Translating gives CASSEGGSQPQHF.

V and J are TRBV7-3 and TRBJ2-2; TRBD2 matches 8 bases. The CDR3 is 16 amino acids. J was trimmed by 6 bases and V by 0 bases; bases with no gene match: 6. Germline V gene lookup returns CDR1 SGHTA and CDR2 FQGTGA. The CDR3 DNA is TGTGCCAGCAGCTTAACCGGGCTAGCGGGCGCCGGGGAGCTGTTTTTT. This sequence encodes CASSLTGLAGAGELFF.

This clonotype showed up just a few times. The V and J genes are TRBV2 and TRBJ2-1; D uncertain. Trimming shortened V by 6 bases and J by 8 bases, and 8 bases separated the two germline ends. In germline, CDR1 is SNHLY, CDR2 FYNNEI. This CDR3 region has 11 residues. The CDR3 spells CASRGFYEQFF. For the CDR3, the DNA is TGTGCCAGCAGGGGGTTCTATGAGCAGTTCTTC.

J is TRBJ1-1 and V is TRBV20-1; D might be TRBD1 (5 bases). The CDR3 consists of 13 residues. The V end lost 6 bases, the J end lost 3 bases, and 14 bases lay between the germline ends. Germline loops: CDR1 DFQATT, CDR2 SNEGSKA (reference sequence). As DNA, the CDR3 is TGCAGTGCCCCCGGGGCAGGGCACACTGAAGCTTTCTTT. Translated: CSAPGAGHTEAFF.

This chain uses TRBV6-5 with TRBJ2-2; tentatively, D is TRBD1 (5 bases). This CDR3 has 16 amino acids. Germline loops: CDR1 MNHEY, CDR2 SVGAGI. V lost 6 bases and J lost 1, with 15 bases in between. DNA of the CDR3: TGTGCCAGCAGCTTCGGAAGGGGTGTGAACACCGGGGAGCTGTTTTTT. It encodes CASSFGRGVNTGELFF.

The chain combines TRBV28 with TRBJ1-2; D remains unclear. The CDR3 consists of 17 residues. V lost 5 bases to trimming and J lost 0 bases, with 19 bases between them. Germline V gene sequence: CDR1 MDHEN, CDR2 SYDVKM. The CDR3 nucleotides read TGTGCCAGCAGTGGGCCGTGGTCTGGAGGCACTAACTATGGCTACACCTTC. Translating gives CASSGPWSGGTNYGYTF.

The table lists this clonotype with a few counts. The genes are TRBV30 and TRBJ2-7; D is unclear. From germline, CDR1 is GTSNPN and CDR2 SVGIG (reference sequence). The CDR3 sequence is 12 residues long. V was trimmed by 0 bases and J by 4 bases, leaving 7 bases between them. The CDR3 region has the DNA TGTGCCTGGAGTGTAGGGCGGTACGAGCAGTACTTC. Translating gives CAWSVGRYEQYF.

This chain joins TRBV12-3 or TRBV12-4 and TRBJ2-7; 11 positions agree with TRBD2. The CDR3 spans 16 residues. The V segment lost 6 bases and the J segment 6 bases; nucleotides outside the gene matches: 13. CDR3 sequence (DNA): TGTGCCAGCAGCCCCCTGGGGTTACTAGCGGGAGCCGAGCAGTACTTC. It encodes CASSPLGLLAGAEQYF.

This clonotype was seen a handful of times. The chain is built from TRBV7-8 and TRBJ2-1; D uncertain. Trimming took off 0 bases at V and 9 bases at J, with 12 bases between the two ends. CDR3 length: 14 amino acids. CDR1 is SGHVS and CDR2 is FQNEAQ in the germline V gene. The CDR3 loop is CASSLAVGIREQFF. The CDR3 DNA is TGTGCCAGCAGCTTAGCTGTGGGGATTCGTGAGCAGTTCTTC.

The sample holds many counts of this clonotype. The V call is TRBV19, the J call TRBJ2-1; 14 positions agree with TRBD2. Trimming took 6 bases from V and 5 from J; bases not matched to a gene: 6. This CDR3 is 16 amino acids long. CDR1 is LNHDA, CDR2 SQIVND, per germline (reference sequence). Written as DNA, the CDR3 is TGTGCCAGTAGCGGACTAGCGGGGGGCTTGAACAATGAGCAGTTCTTC. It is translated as CASSGLAGGLNNEQFF.

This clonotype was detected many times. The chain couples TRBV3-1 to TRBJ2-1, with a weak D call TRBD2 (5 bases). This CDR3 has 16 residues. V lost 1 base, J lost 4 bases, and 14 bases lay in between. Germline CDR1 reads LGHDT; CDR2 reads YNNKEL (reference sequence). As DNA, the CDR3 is TGTGCCAGCAGCCAAGGTCTTCTAGCCGGGTACAATGAGCAGTTCTTC. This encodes CASSQGLLAGYNEQFF.

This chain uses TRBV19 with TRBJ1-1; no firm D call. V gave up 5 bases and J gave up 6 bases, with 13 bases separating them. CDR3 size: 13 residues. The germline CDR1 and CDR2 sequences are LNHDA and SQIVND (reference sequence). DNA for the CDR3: TGTGCCAGTAGTGTGGGTGGTAACGCTGAAGCTTTCTTT. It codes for CASSVGGNAEAFF.

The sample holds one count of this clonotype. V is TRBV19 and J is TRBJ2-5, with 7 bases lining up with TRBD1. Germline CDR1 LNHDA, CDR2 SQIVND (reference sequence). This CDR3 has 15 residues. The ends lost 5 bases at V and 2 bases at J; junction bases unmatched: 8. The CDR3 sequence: CASSVNRGGQETQYF. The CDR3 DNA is TGTGCCAGTAGTGTAAACAGGGGTGGGCAAGAGACCCAGTACTTC. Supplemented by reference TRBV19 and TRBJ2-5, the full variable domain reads DGGITQSPKYLFRKEGQNVTLSCEQNLNHDAMYWYRQDPGQGLRLIYYSQIVNDFQKGDIAEGYSVSREKKESFPLTVTSAQKNPTAFYLCASSVNRGGQETQYFGPGTRLLVL.

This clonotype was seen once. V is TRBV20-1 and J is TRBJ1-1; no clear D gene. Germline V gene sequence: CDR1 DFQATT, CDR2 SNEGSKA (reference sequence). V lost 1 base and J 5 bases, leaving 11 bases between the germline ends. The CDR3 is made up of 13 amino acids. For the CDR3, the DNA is TGCAGTGCTAGAGTACTTTCGGGTACTGAAGCTTTCTTT. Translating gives CSARVLSGTEAFF.